One T cell receptor (beta chain) is described in this entry. Researchers took RNA transcripts and amplified the TCR beta CDR3 regions from them. The HTBI primer set was used in a first-round RT-PCR of the TCR CDR3. TCRdb recomputed calls from the multiplex PCR reads with MiXCR, one row per CDR3 protein. The sample has about 350,000 distinct CDR3 sequences; approximately 18% are singletons. The sample belongs to a study of T cells in Graves' hyperthyroidism and ophthalmopathy. This CDR3 region has 16 residues. Germline V lookup: CDR1 MGHRA, CDR2 YSYEKL. The ends were cut back, 1 base at V and 5 bases at J, with 17 bases in the middle.

The chain is built from TRBV4-1 and TRBJ1-1; D is undetermined. What was sequenced was blood. This receptor was obtained from a woman in her twenties or thirties with Graves' hyperthyroidism that later progressed to Graves' ophthalmopathy. CDR3 sequence: CASSQVYLGKVTEAFF. CDR3 nucleotides: TGCGCCAGCAGCCAAGTCTATCTGGGGAAGGTTACTGAAGCTTTCTTT.